This T cell receptor beta chain is from a study of blood T cell repertoires in COVID-19. Whole-study context: The study drew acute and convalescent COVID-19 samples from the United States, Italy and Spain. T cells, B-cell-depleted T cells, or PBMCs supplied cDNA or gDNA.

Methods used by the authors: Amplification of reference gene primers provided the estimated nucleated cell counts. TCRdb's copy holds only in-frame clones and misses some; the assay was immunoSEQ multiplex PCR. From that table come the V and J calls and clone size; the DNA was used to work out D and trimming. The table has 150,000 to 200,000 clones, 70% to 85% seen once. This clone appeared a single time. Germline loops: CDR1 MNHEY, CDR2 SMNVEV (reference sequence). The V end lost 3 bases, the J end lost 6 bases, and 12 bases lay between the germline ends. The CDR3 length is 13 residues. What was sequenced was peripheral blood. The rearrangement joins TRBV27 to TRBJ2-7; D gene unclear. This sequence originates from a woman younger than 45 with acute or convalescent COVID-19. The CDR3 sequence: CASSFPDASEQYF. CDR3 sequence (DNA): TGTGCCAGCAGTTTCCCGGATGCTAGCGAGCAGTACTTC.